This TCR beta chain was profiled in a study of blood T cell repertoires in COVID-19. Study overall: T cells, B-cell-depleted T cells, or PBMCs supplied cDNA or gDNA.

Patients in Seattle were enrolled during active infection, then followed longitudinally. In the source study's methods: Reference gene primer amplification gave nucleated cell count estimates. Libraries were prepared by immunoSEQ multiplex PCR; TCRdb keeps only in-frame clonotypes and omits some of them. V, J and clone size were drawn from that table, and D and trimming were deduced from the DNA. In the table there are roughly 260,000 clones, 91% of which are singletons. Trimming took 1 base from V and 3 from J, leaving 13 bases between them. The CDR3 covers 16 residues. Per the germline V gene, CDR1 is MGHRA and CDR2 is YSYEKL.

The sequenced sample consisted of peripheral blood. The genes are TRBV4-1 and TRBJ1-3; weak D call: TRBD1 (5 bases). This sequence originates from a person under 30 with COVID-19, enrolled during active disease. The CDR3 sequence is CASSQGVVGGGNTIYF. The DNA of the CDR3 is TGCGCCAGCAGCCAAGGAGTCGTCGGGGGTGGAAACACCATATATTTT.